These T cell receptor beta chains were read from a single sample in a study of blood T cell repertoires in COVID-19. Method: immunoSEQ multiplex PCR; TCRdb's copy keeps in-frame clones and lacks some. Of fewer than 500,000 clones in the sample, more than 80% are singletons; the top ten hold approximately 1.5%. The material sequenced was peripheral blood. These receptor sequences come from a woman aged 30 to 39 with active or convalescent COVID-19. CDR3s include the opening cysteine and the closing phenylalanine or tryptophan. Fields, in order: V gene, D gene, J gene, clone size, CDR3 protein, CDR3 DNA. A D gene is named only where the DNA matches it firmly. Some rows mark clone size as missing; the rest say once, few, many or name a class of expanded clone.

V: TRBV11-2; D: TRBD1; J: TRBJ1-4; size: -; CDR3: CASSLAGTGANEKLFF; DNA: TGTGCCAGCAGCTTAGCAGGGACAGGGGCTAATGAAAAACTGTTTTTT
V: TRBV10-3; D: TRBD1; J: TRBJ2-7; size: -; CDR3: CAISTGTGGSYEQYF; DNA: TGTGCCATCAGTACCGGGACAGGGGGATCCTACGAGCAGTACTTC
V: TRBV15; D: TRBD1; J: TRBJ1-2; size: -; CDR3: CATSSGTGYGYTF; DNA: TGTGCCACCAGCAGCGGGACAGGGTATGGCTACACCTTC
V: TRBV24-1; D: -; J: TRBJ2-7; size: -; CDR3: CATSDPDCCEQYF; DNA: TGTGCCACCAGTGACCCAGACTGCTGCGAGCAGTACTTC
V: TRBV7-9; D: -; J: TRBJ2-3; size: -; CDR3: CASSLEGHSTDTQYF; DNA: TGTGCCAGCAGCTTAGAGGGACATAGCACAGATACGCAGTATTTT
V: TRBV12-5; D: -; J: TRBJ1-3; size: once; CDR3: CASGLDPYLSSGNTIYF; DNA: TGTGCTAGTGGTTTGGACCCATATTTGAGCTCTGGAAACACCATATATTTT
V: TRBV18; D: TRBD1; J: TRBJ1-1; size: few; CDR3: CASSPPDILEGANTEAFF; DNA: TGTGCCAGCTCACCACCGGATATTCTAGAGGGGGCGAACACTGAAGCTTTCTTT
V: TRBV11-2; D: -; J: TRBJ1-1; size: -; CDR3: CASSSDRNTEAFF; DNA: TGTGCCAGCAGCTCGGACAGGAACACTGAAGCTTTCTTT
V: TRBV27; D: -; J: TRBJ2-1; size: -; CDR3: CASSLSATTGNEQFF; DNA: TGTGCCAGCAGTTTATCTGCCACGACGGGCAATGAGCAGTTCTTC
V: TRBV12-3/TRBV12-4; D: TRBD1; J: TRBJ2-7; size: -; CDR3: CASSPDRGEQYF; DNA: TGTGCCAGCAGTCCGGACAGGGGCGAGCAGTACTTC
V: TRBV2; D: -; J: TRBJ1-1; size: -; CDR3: CASRAVSGTFF; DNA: TGTGCCAGCAGGGCGGTCTCGGGAACTTTCTTT
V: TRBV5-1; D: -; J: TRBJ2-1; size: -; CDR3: CASSLTLGNEQFF; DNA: TGCGCCAGCAGCTTGACTCTCGGGAATGAGCAGTTCTTC
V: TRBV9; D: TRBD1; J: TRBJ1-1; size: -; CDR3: CASSPLTGGGGAEAFF; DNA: TGTGCCAGCAGCCCCTTGACAGGGGGTGGAGGGGCTGAAGCTTTCTTT
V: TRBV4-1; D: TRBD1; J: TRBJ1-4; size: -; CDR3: CASGTGMAKLFF; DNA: TGCGCCAGCGGGACAGGGATGGCAAAACTGTTTTTT
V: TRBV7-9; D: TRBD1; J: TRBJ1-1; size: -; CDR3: CASSSHRGWDVTEAFF; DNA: TGTGCCAGCAGCTCTCACAGGGGATGGGATGTAACTGAAGCTTTCTTT
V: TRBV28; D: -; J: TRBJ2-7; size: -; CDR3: CASSPNDRWVGEQYF; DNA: TGTGCCAGCAGCCCGAATGACAGGTGGGTTGGAGAGCAGTACTTC
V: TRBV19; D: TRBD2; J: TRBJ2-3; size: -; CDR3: CASSTTSGGPDTQYF; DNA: TGTGCCAGTAGTACGACTAGCGGGGGCCCAGATACGCAGTATTTT
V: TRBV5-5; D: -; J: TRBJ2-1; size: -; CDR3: CASSSPPSNEQFF; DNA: TGTGCCAGCAGCTCCCCCCCTAGCAACGAGCAGTTCTTC
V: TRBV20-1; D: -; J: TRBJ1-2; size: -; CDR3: CSANREGGYTF; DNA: TGCAGTGCTAACAGGGAGGGTGGCTACACCTTC
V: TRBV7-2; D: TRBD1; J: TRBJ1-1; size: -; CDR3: CASSEQGARTEAFF; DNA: TGTGCCAGCAGCGAACAGGGGGCGCGCACTGAAGCTTTCTTT
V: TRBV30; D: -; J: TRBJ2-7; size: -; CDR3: CAWSPLGEERFF; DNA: TGTGCCTGGAGTCCTCTGGGGGAGGAGAGGTTCTTC
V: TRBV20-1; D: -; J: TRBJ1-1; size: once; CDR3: CSARRGGEAFF; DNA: TGCAGTGCGCGGAGGGGGGGAGAAGCTTTCTTT
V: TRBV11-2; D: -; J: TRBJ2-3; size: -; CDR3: CASSLDLLLSADTQYF; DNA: TGTGCCAGCAGCTTAGATCTCCTTCTATCGGCAGATACGCAGTATTTT
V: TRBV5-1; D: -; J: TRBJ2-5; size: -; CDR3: CASSLRGGNQETQYF; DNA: TGCGCCAGCAGCTTACGGGGTGGCAACCAAGAGACCCAGTACTTC
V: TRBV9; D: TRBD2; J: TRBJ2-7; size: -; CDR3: CASSVPPAGGEQYF; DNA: TGTGCCAGCAGCGTCCCCCCCGCGGGAGGCGAGCAGTACTTC
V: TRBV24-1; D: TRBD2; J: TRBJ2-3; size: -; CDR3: CATHALRAGGPDPSTDTQYF; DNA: TGTGCCACACACGCCTTGAGAGCGGGAGGGCCAGATCCGAGCACAGATACGCAGTATTTT
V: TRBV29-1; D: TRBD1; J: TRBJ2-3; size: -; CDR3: CSVQQGGFDTQYF; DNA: TGCAGCGTTCAACAGGGGGGTTTCGATACGCAGTATTTT
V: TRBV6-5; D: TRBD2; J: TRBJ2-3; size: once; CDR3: CASSFTSGGASDTQYF; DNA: TGTGCCAGCAGTTTTACTAGCGGGGGGGCCTCAGATACGCAGTATTTT
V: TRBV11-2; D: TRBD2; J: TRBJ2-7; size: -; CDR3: CASSLDLFGSSGTYEQYF; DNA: TGTGCCAGCAGCTTAGATCTTTTTGGGTCTAGCGGGACCTACGAGCAGTACTTC
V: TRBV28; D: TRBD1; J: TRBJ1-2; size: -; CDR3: CASSARDRDRYGYTF; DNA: TGTGCCAGCAGTGCCCGGGACAGGGACCGCTATGGCTACACCTTC
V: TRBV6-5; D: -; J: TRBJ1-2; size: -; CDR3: CASSYESGYGYTF; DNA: TGTGCCAGCAGTTACGAGTCAGGCTATGGCTACACCTTC
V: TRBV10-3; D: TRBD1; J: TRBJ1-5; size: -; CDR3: CAISARQGDSNQPQHF; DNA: TGTGCCATCAGTGCAAGACAGGGGGATAGCAATCAGCCCCAGCATTTT
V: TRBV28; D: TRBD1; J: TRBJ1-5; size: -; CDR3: CASSNLDRDQPQHF; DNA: TGTGCCAGCAGTAACCTGGACAGGGATCAGCCCCAGCATTTT
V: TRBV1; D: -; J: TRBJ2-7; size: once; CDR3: CTSGSGEASYEQYF; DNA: TGCACCAGCGGCTCGGGGGAGGCTTCCTACGAGCAGTACTTC
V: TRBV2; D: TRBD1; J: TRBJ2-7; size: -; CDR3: CASTAGTASSYEQYF; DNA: TGTGCCAGCACCGCAGGGACAGCGTCTTCCTACGAGCAGTACTTC
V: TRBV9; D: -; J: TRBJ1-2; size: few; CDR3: CASSLLTGTNGYTF; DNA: TGTGCCAGCAGCCTCCTAACAGGGACCAATGGCTACACCTTC
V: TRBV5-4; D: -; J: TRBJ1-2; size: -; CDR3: CASSLDSRYGYTF; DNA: TGTGCCAGCAGCCTAGACAGTAGGTATGGCTACACCTTC
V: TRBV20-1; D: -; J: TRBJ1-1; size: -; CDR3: CSAVRGTEAFF; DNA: TGCAGTGCTGTTAGAGGGACTGAAGCTTTCTTT
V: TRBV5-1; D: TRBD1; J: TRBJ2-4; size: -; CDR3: CASSFTPRQGHKNIQYF; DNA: TGCGCCAGCAGCTTTACTCCAAGACAGGGCCACAAAAACATTCAGTACTTC
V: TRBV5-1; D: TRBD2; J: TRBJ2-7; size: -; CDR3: CASSLFSGGASEQYF; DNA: TGCGCCAGCAGCTTGTTCAGCGGGGGAGCTAGCGAGCAGTACTTC
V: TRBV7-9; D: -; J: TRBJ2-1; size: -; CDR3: CASSSPDRPNEQFF; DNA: TGTGCCAGCAGCTCGCCGGACAGACCCAATGAGCAGTTCTTC